A selection of T cell receptor beta chains follows, all from one sample in a study of blood T cell repertoires in COVID-19. Profiled with immunoSEQ multiplex PCR; TCRdb holds only in-frame clones, not every one. The table lists 55,000 to 70,000 clones, approximately 82% of them singletons, with over 7.5% in the top ten. Sequences were obtained from peripheral blood. The source is a woman of 80 years or more with acute or convalescent COVID-19. CDR3s include the opening cysteine and the closing phenylalanine or tryptophan. The D gene is left open where the match is weak. Clone size is given for some rows only: seen once, a few or many times, or a class if the clone is expanded.

V gene	D gene	J gene	clone size	CDR3 protein	CDR3 DNA
TRBV3-1/TRBV3-2	TRBD2	TRBJ2-5	-	CASSQGTSGPKETQYF	TGTGCCAGCAGCCAAGGGACTAGCGGTCCGAAAGAGACCCAGTACTTC
TRBV29-1	TRBD1	TRBJ2-1	-	CSVGQGSLGNEQFF	TGCAGCGTCGGACAGGGGAGTTTGGGCAATGAGCAGTTCTTC
TRBV11-2	TRBD1	TRBJ1-1	-	CASSLSLGTGENTEAFF	TGTGCCAGCAGCCTCTCCTTAGGGACAGGGGAAAATACTGAAGCTTTCTTT
TRBV11-2	TRBD1	TRBJ2-2	-	CASSLAGQANTGELFF	TGTGCCAGCAGCTTAGCGGGACAGGCGAACACCGGGGAGCTGTTTTTT
TRBV6-5	-	TRBJ1-1	-	CASGQGNTEAFF	TGTGCCAGCGGGCAGGGAAACACTGAAGCTTTCTTT
TRBV4-2	-	TRBJ1-6	-	CASSQGPERGQALHF	TGTGCCAGCAGCCAAGGCCCTGAGCGGGGGCAGGCCCTCCACTTT
TRBV27	TRBD1	TRBJ2-7	-	CARPIRVDRVDPYEQYF	TGTGCCAGACCTATTCGAGTGGACAGGGTCGACCCCTACGAGCAGTACTTC
TRBV5-1	-	TRBJ2-1	-	CASSLVLDNEQFF	TGCGCCAGCAGCTTGGTTCTAGACAATGAGCAGTTCTTC
TRBV27	-	TRBJ1-5	-	CASSLAYRGDQPQHF	TGTGCCAGCAGTTTAGCGTACCGGGGGGATCAGCCCCAGCATTTT
TRBV18	-	TRBJ1-2	-	CASSPGASGYGYTF	TGTGCCAGCTCACCAGGGGCCTCGGGCTATGGCTACACCTTC
TRBV10-3	-	TRBJ2-5	-	CAISDSPSQETQYF	TGTGCCATCAGTGATTCTCCTAGCCAAGAGACCCAGTACTTC
TRBV30	TRBD2	TRBJ2-3	once	CAWGSGGGAADTQYF	TGTGCCTGGGGGTCTGGGGGGGGAGCGGCAGATACGCAGTATTTT
TRBV19	-	TRBJ2-7	-	CASSMSVAYEQYF	TGTGCCAGTAGTATGTCGGTGGCCTACGAGCAGTACTTC
TRBV6-5	TRBD1	TRBJ1-2	-	CASRTGWNYGYTF	TGTGCCAGCAGGACAGGGTGGAACTATGGCTACACCTTC
TRBV13	TRBD2	TRBJ2-3	few	CASSLGSGGRSDTQYF	TGTGCCAGCAGCTTAGGATCGGGGGGGCGGTCAGATACGCAGTATTTT
TRBV6-4	-	TRBJ2-2	few	CATQIARNTGELFF	TGTGCCACCCAAATTGCGAGGAACACCGGGGAGCTGTTTTTT
TRBV25-1	TRBD2	TRBJ2-1	-	CASSETSGRTYNEQFF	TGTGCCAGCAGTGAAACTAGCGGGCGAACCTACAATGAGCAGTTCTTC
TRBV6-6	-	TRBJ1-5	-	CASSYLGREHQPQHF	TGTGCCAGCAGTTACCTCGGAAGGGAGCATCAGCCCCAGCATTTT
TRBV11-2	-	TRBJ1-6	-	CASSLDGLYNSPLHF	TGTGCCAGCAGCTTAGATGGACTCTATAATTCACCCCTCCACTTT
TRBV13	-	TRBJ1-6	few	CASSLSPRTGSYNSPLHF	TGTGCCAGCAGCTTAAGTCCCCGAACAGGGTCCTATAATTCACCCCTCCACTTT
TRBV9	-	TRBJ1-1	-	CASSVQKNTEAFF	TGTGCCAGCAGCGTGCAGAAGAACACTGAAGCTTTCTTT
TRBV5-6	TRBD2	TRBJ2-5	-	CASSLNIAGYQETQYF	TGTGCCAGCAGCTTGAACATAGCGGGGTACCAAGAGACCCAGTACTTC
TRBV5-1	TRBD1	TRBJ1-4	-	CASRLQGANEKLFF	TGCGCCAGCAGATTACAGGGGGCGAACGAAAAACTGTTTTTT
TRBV1	-	TRBJ2-4	few	CTSSPGQGEGKNIQYF	TGCACCAGCAGCCCCGGACAGGGGGAAGGCAAAAACATTCAGTACTTC
TRBV15	-	TRBJ2-2	-	CATSRDAAANTGELFF	TGTGCCACCAGCAGAGATGCGGCCGCGAACACCGGGGAGCTGTTTTTT
TRBV19	-	TRBJ1-2	once	CASSPVGRGGYTF	TGTGCCAGTAGCCCCGTAGGAAGAGGGGGCTACACCTTC
TRBV2	TRBD2	TRBJ2-3	-	CASRATSGDPTDTQYF	TGTGCCAGCAGGGCGACTAGCGGGGACCCCACAGATACGCAGTATTTT
TRBV29-1	-	TRBJ2-6	-	CSVDELSGANVLTF	TGCAGCGTTGATGAGCTCTCTGGGGCCAACGTCCTGACTTTC
TRBV3-1/TRBV3-2	TRBD1	TRBJ1-1	-	CASSHQGTGRATEAFF	TGTGCCAGCAGCCATCAAGGGACAGGGAGGGCCACTGAAGCTTTCTTT
TRBV6-2/TRBV6-3	-	TRBJ1-5	few	CASSYGGAGQPQHF	TGTGCCAGCAGTTACGGGGGGGCAGGTCAGCCCCAGCATTTT
TRBV4-2	TRBD2	TRBJ2-1	once	CASSQDRLAGEQFF	TGTGCCAGCAGCCAAGATCGACTAGCGGGGGAGCAGTTCTTC
TRBV20-1	-	TRBJ2-1	-	CSAWSYNEQFF	TGCAGTGCCTGGAGCTACAATGAGCAGTTCTTC
TRBV7-8	-	TRBJ1-5	-	CASSFDRANQPQHF	TGTGCCAGCAGCTTCGACAGAGCCAATCAGCCCCAGCATTTT
TRBV7-8	-	TRBJ2-1	-	CASSLTPEQTGSSYNEQFF	TGTGCCAGCAGCTTAACCCCGGAGCAGACGGGGAGCTCCTACAATGAGCAGTTCTTC
TRBV5-1	-	TRBJ1-1	-	CASSLGLANTEAFF	TGCGCCAGCAGCTTGGGTTTAGCGAACACTGAAGCTTTCTTT
TRBV19	TRBD1	TRBJ2-5	once	CASSIGGWTGRETQYF	TGTGCCAGTAGTATAGGCGGTTGGACAGGGCGAGAGACCCAGTACTTC
TRBV28	-	TRBJ1-1	-	CASSLRGRANTEAFF	TGTGCCAGCAGCCTAAGGGGGAGGGCGAACACTGAAGCTTTCTTT
TRBV9	TRBD2	TRBJ2-2	-	CASSENSGGQPSGELFF	TGTGCCAGCAGCGAGAATAGCGGGGGGCAACCTTCCGGGGAGCTGTTTTTT
TRBV2	TRBD1	TRBJ1-1	-	CASTRDRHMNTEAFF	TGTGCCAGCACCCGGGACAGACACATGAACACTGAAGCTTTCTTT
TRBV19	TRBD1	TRBJ1-1	-	CASSTTGAGMNTEAFF	TGTGCCAGTAGTACGACAGGGGCCGGAATGAACACTGAAGCTTTCTTT
TRBV19	-	TRBJ2-7	-	CASSIPDRYYEQYF	TGTGCCAGTAGTATTCCCGACAGGTACTACGAGCAGTACTTC
TRBV19	-	TRBJ1-1	-	CASSSRGGHAEAFF	TGTGCCAGTAGTTCCCGGGGGGGCCACGCTGAAGCTTTCTTT
TRBV5-1	TRBD1	TRBJ2-7	-	CASSLQDGQVEQYF	TGCGCCAGCAGCTTACAGGACGGACAGGTCGAGCAGTACTTC
TRBV5-1	-	TRBJ1-5	-	CASSPLGATNQPQHF	TGCGCCAGCAGCCCTCTAGGGGCGACCAATCAGCCCCAGCATTTT
TRBV7-2	-	TRBJ2-5	-	CASSFVAIGETQYF	TGTGCCAGCAGCTTCGTGGCGATCGGGGAGACCCAGTACTTC
TRBV10-3	-	TRBJ2-1	-	CAISPEFGNEQFF	TGTGCCATCAGTCCTGAGTTCGGCAATGAGCAGTTCTTC
TRBV7-2	-	TRBJ2-2	-	CASSPDRNTGELFF	TGTGCCAGCAGCCCGGACAGGAACACCGGGGAGCTGTTTTTT
TRBV7-2	-	TRBJ2-7	few	CASSLALSSYEQYF	TGTGCCAGCAGCTTAGCGCTTAGCTCCTACGAGCAGTACTTC
TRBV5-8	TRBD2	TRBJ2-3	-	CASSLPSGGLTDTQYF	TGTGCCAGCAGCTTGCCTAGCGGGGGCTTAACAGATACGCAGTATTTT